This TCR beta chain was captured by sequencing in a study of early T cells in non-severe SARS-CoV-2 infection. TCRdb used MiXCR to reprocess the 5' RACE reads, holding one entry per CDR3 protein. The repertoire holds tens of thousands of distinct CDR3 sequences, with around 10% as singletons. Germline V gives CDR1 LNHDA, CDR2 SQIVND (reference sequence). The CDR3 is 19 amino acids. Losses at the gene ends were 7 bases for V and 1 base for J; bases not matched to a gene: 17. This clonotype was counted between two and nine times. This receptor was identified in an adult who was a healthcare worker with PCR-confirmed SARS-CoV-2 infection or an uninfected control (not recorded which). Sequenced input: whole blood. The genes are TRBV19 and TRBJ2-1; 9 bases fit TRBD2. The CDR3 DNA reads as TGTGCCAGTACGCAGTTGAGAGGTAGCGGGAGACTTTCCTACAATGAGCAGTTCTTC. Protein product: CASTQLRGSGRLSYNEQFF.